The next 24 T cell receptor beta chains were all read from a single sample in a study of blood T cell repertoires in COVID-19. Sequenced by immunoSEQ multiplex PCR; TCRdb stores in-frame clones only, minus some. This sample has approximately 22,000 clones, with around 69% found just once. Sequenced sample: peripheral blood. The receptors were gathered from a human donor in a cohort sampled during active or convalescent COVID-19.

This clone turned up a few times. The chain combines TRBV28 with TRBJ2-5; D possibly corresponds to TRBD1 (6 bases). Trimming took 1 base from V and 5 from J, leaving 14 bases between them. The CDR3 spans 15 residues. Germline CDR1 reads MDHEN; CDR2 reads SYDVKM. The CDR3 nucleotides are TGTGCCAGCAGTTTATCGGCAGGGGCAGGGGAGACCCAGTACTTC. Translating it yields CASSLSAGAGETQYF.

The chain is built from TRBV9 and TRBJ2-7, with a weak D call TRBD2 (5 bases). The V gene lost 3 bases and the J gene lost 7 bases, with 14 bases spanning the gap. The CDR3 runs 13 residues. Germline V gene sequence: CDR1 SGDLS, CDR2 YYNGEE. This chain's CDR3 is CASSGLSGLEQYF. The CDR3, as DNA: TGTGCCAGCAGCGGGCTAAGCGGCCTGGAGCAGTACTTC.

CDR3 sequence (DNA): TGTGCCAGCAGTGGCCGGGACAAGCACTACAATGAGCAGTTCTTC. This gives the protein CASSGRDKHYNEQFF. This rearrangement joins TRBV6-1 to TRBJ2-1; D possibly corresponds to TRBD1 (6 bases). Per the germline V gene, CDR1 is MNHNS and CDR2 is SASEGT. The CDR3 covers 15 residues. V lost 4 bases and J 3 bases, leaving 13 bases between the germline ends.

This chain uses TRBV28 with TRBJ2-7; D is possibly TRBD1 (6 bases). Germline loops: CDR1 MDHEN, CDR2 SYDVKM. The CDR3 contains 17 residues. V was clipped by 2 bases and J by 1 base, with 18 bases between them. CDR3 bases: TGTGCCAGCAGTTTACCCTGGACAGCCTGGGGTTCCTACGAGCAGTACTTC. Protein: CASSLPWTAWGSYEQYF.

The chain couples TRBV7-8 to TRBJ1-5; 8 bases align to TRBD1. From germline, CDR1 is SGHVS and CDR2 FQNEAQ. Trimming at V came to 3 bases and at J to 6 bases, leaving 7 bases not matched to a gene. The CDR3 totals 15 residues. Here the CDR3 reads CASSFNPGGGQPQHF. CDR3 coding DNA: TGTGCCAGCAGCTTCAATCCAGGGGGCGGTCAGCCCCAGCATTTT.

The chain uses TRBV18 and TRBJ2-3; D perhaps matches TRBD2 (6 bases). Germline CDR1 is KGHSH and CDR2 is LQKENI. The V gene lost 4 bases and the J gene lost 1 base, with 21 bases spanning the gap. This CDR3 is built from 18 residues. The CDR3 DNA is TGTGCCAGCTCACGGGCCCTTTTTAGGCGGGAAGGCACAGATACGCAGTATTTT. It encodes CASSRALFRREGTDTQYF.

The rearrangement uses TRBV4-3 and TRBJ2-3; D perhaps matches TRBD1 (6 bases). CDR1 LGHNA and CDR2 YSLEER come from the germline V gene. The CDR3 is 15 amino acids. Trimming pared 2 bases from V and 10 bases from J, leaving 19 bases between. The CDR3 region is CASSQRVQGLGSQYF. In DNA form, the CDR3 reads TGCGCCAGCAGCCAAAGGGTACAGGGCCTCGGGTCGCAGTATTTT.

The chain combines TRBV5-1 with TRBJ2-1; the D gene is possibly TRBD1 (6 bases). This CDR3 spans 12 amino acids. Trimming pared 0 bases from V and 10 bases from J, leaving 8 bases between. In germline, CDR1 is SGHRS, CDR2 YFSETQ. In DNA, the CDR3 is TGCGCCAGCAGCTTGGAGGGGGAGGAGCAGTTCTTC. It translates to CASSLEGEEQFF.

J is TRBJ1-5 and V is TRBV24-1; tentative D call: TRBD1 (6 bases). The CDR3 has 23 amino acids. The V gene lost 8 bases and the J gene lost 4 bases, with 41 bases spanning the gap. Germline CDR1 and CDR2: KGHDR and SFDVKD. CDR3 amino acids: CATNRSNRVRQVLPRVWNQPQHF. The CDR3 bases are TGTGCCACCAATAGGTCAAACAGGGTTCGGCAGGTTTTACCGAGGGTGTGGAATCAGCCCCAGCATTTT.

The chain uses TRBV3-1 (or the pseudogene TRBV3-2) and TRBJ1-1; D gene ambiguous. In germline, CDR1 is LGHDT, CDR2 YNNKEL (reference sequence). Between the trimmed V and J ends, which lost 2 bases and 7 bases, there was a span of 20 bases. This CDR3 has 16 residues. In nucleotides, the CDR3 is TGTGCCAGCAGCCAAACGAAGATCCGCCTGGGCAGTGAAGCTTTCTTT. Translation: CASSQTKIRLGSEAFF.

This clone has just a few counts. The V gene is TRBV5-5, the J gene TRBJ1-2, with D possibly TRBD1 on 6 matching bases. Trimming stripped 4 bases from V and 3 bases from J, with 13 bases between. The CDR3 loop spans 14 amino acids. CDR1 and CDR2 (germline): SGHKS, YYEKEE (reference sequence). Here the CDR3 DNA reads TGTGCCAGCAGCGCCAGGGGAGTTGACTATGGCTACACCTTC. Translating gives CASSARGVDYGYTF.

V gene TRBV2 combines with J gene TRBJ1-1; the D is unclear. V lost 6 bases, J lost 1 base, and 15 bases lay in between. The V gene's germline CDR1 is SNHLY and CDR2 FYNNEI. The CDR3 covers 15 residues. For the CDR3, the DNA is TGTGCCAGCAGGTCTACGGGTCACGGGAACACTGAAGCTTTCTTT. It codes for CASRSTGHGNTEAFF.

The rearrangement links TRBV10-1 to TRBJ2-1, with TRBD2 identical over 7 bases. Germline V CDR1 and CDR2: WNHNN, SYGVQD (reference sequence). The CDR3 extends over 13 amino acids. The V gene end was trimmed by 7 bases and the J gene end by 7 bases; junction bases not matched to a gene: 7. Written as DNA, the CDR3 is TGCGCCAGCAATGGAGGCGGGAGTAATGAGCAGTTCTTC. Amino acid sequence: CASNGGGSNEQFF.

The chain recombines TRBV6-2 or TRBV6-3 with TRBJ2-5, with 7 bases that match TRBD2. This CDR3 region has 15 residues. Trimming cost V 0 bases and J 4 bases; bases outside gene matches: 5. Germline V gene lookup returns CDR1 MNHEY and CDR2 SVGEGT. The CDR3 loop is CASSYSSSGIETQYF. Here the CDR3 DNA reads TGTGCCAGCAGTTACTCGTCTAGCGGAATAGAGACCCAGTACTTC.

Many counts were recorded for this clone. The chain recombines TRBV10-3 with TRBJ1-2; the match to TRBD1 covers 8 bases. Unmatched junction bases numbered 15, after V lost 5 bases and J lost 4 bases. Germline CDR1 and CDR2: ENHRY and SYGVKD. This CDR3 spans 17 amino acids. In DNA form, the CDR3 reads TGTGCCATCAGTCGGAGGGTCCGGGACAGGAAGATCTATGGCTACACCTTC. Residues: CAISRRVRDRKIYGYTF.

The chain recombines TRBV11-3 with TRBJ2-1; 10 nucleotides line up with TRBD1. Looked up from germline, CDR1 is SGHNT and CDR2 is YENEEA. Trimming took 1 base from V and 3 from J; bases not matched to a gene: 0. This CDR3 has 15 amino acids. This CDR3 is CASSLGTGGYNEQFF. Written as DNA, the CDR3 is TGTGCCAGCAGCTTAGGGACAGGGGGCTACAATGAGCAGTTCTTC.

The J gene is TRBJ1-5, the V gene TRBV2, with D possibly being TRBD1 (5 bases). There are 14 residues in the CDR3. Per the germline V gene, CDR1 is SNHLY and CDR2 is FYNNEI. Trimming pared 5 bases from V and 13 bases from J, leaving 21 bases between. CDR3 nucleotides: TGTGCCAGCAGTCAGTTAGGGGAGGGTCGGTTTCAGCATTTT. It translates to CASSQLGEGRFQHF.

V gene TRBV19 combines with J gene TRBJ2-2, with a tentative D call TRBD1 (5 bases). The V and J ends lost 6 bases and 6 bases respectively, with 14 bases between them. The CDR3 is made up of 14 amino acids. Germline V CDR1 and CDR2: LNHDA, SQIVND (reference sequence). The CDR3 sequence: CASSRDRLSGELFF. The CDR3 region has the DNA TGTGCCAGTAGCCGAGACAGACTCTCCGGGGAGCTGTTTTTT.

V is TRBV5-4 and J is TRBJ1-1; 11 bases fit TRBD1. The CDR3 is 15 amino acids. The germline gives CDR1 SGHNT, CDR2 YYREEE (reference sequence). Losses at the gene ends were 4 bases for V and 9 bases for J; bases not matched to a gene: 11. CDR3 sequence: CASSLPGQGVVKAFF. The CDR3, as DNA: TGTGCCAGCAGCCTCCCGGGACAGGGGGTAGTGAAAGCTTTCTTT.

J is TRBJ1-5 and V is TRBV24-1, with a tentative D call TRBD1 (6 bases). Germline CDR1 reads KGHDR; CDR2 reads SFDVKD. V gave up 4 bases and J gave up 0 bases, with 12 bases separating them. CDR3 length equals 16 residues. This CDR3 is CATSDGQLNSNQPQHF. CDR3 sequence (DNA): TGTGCCACCAGTGACGGACAGTTAAATAGCAATCAGCCCCAGCATTTT.

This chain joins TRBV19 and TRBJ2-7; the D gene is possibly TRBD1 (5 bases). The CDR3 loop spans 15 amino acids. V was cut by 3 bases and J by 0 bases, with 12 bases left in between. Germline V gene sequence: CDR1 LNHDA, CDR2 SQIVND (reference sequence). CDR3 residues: CASSIAGQGSYEQYF. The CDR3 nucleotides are TGTGCCAGTAGTATTGCTGGGCAGGGCTCCTACGAGCAGTACTTC. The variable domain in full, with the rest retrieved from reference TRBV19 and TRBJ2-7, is DGGITQSPKYLFRKEGQNVTLSCEQNLNHDAMYWYRQDPGQGLRLIYYSQIVNDFQKGDIAEGYSVSREKKESFPLTVTSAQKNPTAFYLCASSIAGQGSYEQYFGPGTRLTVT.

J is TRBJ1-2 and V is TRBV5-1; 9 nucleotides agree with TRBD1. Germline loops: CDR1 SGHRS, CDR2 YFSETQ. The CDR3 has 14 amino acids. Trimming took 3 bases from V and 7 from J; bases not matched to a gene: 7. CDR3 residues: CASSSGTGTGGYTF. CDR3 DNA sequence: TGCGCCAGCAGCTCCGGGACAGGGACGGGTGGCTACACCTTC.

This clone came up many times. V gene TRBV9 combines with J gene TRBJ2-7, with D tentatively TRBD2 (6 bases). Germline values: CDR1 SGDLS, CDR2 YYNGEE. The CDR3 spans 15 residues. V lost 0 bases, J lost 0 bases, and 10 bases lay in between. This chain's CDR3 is CASSVDLASSYEQYF. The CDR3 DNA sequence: TGTGCCAGCAGCGTAGACCTAGCGTCCTCCTACGAGCAGTACTTC.

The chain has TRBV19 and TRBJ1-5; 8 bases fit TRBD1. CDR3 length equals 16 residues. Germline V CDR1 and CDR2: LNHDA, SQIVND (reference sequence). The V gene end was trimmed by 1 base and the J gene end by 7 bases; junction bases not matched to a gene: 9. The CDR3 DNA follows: TGTGCCAGTAGTATAGGGGCCTACAGGGGGAAGCAGCCCCAGCATTTT. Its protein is CASSIGAYRGKQPQHF.